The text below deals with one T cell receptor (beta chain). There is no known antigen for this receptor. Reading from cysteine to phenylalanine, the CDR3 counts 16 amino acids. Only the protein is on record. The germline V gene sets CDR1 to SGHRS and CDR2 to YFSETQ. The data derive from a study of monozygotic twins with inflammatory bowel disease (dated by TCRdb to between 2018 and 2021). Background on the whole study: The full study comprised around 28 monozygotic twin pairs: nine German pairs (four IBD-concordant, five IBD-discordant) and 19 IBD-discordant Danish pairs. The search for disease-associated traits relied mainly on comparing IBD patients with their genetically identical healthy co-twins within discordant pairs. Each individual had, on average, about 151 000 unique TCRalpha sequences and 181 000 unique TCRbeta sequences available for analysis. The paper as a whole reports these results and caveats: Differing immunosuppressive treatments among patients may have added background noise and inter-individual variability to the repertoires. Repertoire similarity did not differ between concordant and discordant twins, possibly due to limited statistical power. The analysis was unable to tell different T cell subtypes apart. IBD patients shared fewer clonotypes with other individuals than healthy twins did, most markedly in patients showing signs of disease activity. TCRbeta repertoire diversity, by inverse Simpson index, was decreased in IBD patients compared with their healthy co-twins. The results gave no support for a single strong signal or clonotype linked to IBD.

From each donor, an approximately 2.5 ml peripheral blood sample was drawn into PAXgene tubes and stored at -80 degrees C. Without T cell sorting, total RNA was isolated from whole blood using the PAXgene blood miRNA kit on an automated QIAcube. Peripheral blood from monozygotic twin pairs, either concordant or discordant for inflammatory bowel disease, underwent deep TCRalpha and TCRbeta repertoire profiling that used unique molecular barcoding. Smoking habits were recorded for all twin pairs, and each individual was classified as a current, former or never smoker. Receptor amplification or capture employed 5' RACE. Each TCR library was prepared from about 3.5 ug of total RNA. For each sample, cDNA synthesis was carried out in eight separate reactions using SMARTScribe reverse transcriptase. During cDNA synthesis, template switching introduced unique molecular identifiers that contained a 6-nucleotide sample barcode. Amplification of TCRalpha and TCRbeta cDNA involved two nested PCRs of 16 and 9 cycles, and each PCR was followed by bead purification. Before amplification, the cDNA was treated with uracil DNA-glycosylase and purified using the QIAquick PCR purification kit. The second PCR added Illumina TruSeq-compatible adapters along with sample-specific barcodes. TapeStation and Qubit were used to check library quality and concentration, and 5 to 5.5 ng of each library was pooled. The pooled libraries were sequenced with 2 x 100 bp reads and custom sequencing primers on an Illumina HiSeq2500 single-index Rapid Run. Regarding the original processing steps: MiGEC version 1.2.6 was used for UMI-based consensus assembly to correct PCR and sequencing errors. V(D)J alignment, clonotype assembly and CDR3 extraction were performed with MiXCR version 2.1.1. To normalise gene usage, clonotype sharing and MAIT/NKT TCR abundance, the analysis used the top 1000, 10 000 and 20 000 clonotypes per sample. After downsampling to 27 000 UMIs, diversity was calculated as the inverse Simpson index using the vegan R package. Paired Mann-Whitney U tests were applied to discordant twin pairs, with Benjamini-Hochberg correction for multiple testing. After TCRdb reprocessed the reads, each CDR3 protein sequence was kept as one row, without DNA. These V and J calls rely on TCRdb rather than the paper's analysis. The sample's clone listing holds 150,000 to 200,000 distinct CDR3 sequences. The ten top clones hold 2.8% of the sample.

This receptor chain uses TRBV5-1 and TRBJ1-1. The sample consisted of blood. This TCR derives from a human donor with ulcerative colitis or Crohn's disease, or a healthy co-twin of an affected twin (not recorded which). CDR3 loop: CASSTDPPRMNTEAFF.